This T cell receptor (beta chain) appears in the sequencing data of a study of blood T cell repertoires in COVID-19. TCRdb's table, derived via immunoSEQ multiplex PCR, lists solely in-frame clones and lacks some. Altogether around 190,000 clones are present, 87% being singletons, with the ten largest covering 10%. Participants came from some 23 US areas, aged roughly 18 to 95 years. Cohorts were determined from participant-reported clinical history. Germline-derived CDR1 and CDR2 are SGHRS and YFSETQ. V lost 0 bases, J lost 2 bases, and 14 bases lay in between. The CDR3 loop spans 16 amino acids. The rearrangement links TRBV5-1 to TRBJ2-5; perhaps TRBD1 as D (5 bases). This TCR came from a man aged 18 to 30 with acute COVID-19. The sequencing input was PBMCs or T cells enriched from blood (not recorded which). In DNA form, the CDR3 reads TGCGCCAGCAGCTTGGCGGCAGGGATCACTCAAGAGACCCAGTACTTC. Translating it yields CASSLAAGITQETQYF.